These 22 T cell receptor beta chains were all obtained from the same sample, sequenced in a study of cytomegalovirus exposure and HLA in healthy donors (dated by TCRdb to 2017 to 2019). Library preparation employed the immunoSEQ multiplex PCR assay. The multiplex PCR relied on a mix of 60 forward primers for TCR Vbeta segments and 13 reverse primers for TCR Jbeta segments. TCRdb retrieved this table from immuneACCESS and kept in-frame rearrangements only. Not all clones are present; in checked studies, unresolved V genes account for under half, and no reason is known for the remainder. The sample table contains around 200,000 clones; only one count was recorded for about three quarters of them. The ten top clones hold 1.5% to 2% of the sample. Specimen: PBMCs. The receptors were gathered from a man aged 18 to 30 in good health and CMV-seronegative.

V and J are TRBV7-9 and TRBJ1-5, with a weak D call TRBD1 (6 bases). Germline assignment: CDR1 SEHNR and CDR2 FQNEAQ (reference sequence). The CDR3 has 12 residues. V lost 4 bases and J lost 11, with 12 bases in between. The CDR3 sequence: CASSSGTTSQHF. The CDR3 region has the DNA TGTGCCAGCAGCTCAGGGACAACCTCCCAGCATTTT.

The V gene is TRBV19, the J gene TRBJ1-2, with a weak D call TRBD1 (6 bases). The germline V gene encodes CDR1 LNHDA and CDR2 SQIVND (reference sequence). The CDR3 is 14 residues long. V lost 10 bases and J 4 bases, leaving 19 bases between the germline ends. CDR3 nucleotides: TGTGCCACCTCAATGGGGGACACTCTCTATGGCTACACCTTC. Protein product: CATSMGDTLYGYTF.

In regard to this clone: Distinct nucleotide sequences in the sample also encode this CDR3. This chain connects TRBV2 to TRBJ2-2; D gene ambiguous. V was cut by 3 bases and J by 8 bases, with 10 bases left in between. The CDR3 runs 13 residues. CDR1 and CDR2 from the germline V gene are SNHLY and FYNNEI. CDR3 in amino acids: CASSETGSGELFF. In DNA form, the CDR3 reads TGTGCCAGCAGTGAGACTGGCTCTGGGGAGCTGTTTTTT.

The V and J genes are TRBV7-9 and TRBJ2-3; D is perhaps TRBD2 (6 bases). The CDR3 is made up of 13 amino acids. V lost 5 bases and J lost 3, with 9 bases in between. Germline CDR1 SEHNR, CDR2 FQNEAQ (reference sequence). Here the CDR3 reads CASSGGLTDTQYF. The CDR3 DNA follows: TGTGCCAGCAGCGGTGGACTAACAGATACGCAGTATTTT.

V usage is TRBV28 and J usage is TRBJ2-1; D remains unclear. The CDR3 covers 12 residues. Per germline, CDR1 MDHEN and CDR2 SYDVKM. The germline V and J ends were trimmed by 3 bases and 4 bases, with 4 bases remaining between them. The CDR3 loop reads CASSLRYNEQFF. The CDR3 bases are TGTGCCAGCAGTTTGCGGTACAATGAGCAGTTCTTC.

The chain links TRBV29-1 to TRBJ2-5; 11 nucleotides line up with TRBD2. Germline lookup yields CDR1 SQVTM and CDR2 ANQGSEA. The ends lost 4 bases at V and 5 bases at J; junction bases unmatched: 3. The CDR3 runs 13 residues. Here the CDR3 reads CSVGPSGGETQYF. The CDR3 nucleotides are TGCAGCGTTGGGCCTAGCGGGGGGGAGACCCAGTACTTC.

This chain uses TRBV28 with TRBJ2-7; 7 bases line up with TRBD2. The germline CDR1 and CDR2 sequences are MDHEN and SYDVKM. V trimming: 0 bases; J trimming: 2 bases; junction bases outside the gene matches: 10. This CDR3 is built from 17 residues. The CDR3 sequence is CASSLWGGTLSTYEQYF. The CDR3, as DNA: TGTGCCAGCAGTTTATGGGGGGGGACCCTCTCAACCTACGAGCAGTACTTC.

V usage is TRBV4-1 and J usage is TRBJ2-7, with 7 bases fitting TRBD1. The CDR3 totals 14 residues. Germline V gene data show CDR1 as MGHRA and CDR2 as YSYEKL. After removal of 1 base from V and 2 bases from J, the junction contained 2 bases not matched to a gene. The CDR3 coding sequence is TGCGCCAGCAGCCAAGGGGACAGAACCTACGAGCAGTACTTC. Translated, it gives CASSQGDRTYEQYF.

This chain connects TRBV7-9 to TRBJ1-1; TRBD1 matches at 7 bases. The V and J ends lost 5 bases and 4 bases, in that order; junction bases with no gene match: 7. Germline CDR1 reads SEHNR; CDR2 reads FQNEAQ (reference sequence). This CDR3 spans 14 amino acids. CDR3 in amino acids: CASSQGDKGTEAFF. The CDR3 DNA reads as TGTGCCAGCAGCCAGGGGGACAAGGGCACTGAAGCTTTCTTT.

The V call is TRBV27, the J call TRBJ2-1, with no clear D. Trimming stripped 5 bases from V and 1 base from J, with 12 bases between. Germline loops: CDR1 MNHEY, CDR2 SMNVEV (reference sequence). This CDR3 has 15 residues. The CDR3 spells CASSLLGLSYNEQFF. Here the CDR3 DNA reads TGTGCCAGCAGTCTTCTAGGATTGTCCTACAATGAGCAGTTCTTC.

V gene TRBV2 combines with J gene TRBJ1-1; D unresolved. The CDR3 consists of 14 residues. CDR1 SNHLY and CDR2 FYNNEI come from the germline V gene. The V end lost 9 bases, the J end lost 1 base, and 15 bases lay between the germline ends. CDR3 sequence: CARDKPPENTEAFF. As DNA, the CDR3 is TGTGCCAGAGATAAACCACCAGAGAACACTGAAGCTTTCTTT.

The sample holds a few counts of this clone. The genes are TRBV2 and TRBJ2-5, with 14 nucleotides matching TRBD2. Trimming cost V 3 bases and J 4 bases; bases outside gene matches: 13. The germline CDR1 and CDR2 sequences are SNHLY and FYNNEI. This CDR3 comprises 19 residues. The CDR3 here is CASSETSGGAVGNRETQYF. The CDR3 DNA follows: TGTGCCAGCAGTGAGACTAGCGGGGGGGCCGTGGGGAATAGAGAGACCCAGTACTTC.

This chain connects TRBV6-1 to TRBJ1-5; possibly TRBD1 for D (6 bases). The CDR3 covers 15 residues. Germline V lookup: CDR1 MNHNS, CDR2 SASEGT. The V gene lost 7 bases and the J gene lost 0 bases, with 13 bases spanning the gap. CDR3 loop: CASNRAGDSNQPQHF. Written as DNA, the CDR3 is TGTGCCAGCAACAGGGCGGGGGATAGCAATCAGCCCCAGCATTTT.

The chain has TRBV5-1 and TRBJ1-5; D may be TRBD1 (5 bases). The V gene lost 3 bases and the J gene lost 2 bases, with 15 bases spanning the gap. Germline values: CDR1 SGHRS, CDR2 YFSETQ. The CDR3 extends over 16 amino acids. CDR3 in DNA: TGCGCCAGCAGCTCCGGCTTGGGGCCTGGCAATCAGCCCCAGCATTTT. Amino acid sequence: CASSSGLGPGNQPQHF.

The genes are TRBV6-5 and TRBJ1-1; D unclear. This CDR3 is built from 14 residues. Germline CDR1 reads MNHEY; CDR2 reads SVGAGI. V was shortened by 5 bases and J by 0 bases, with 10 bases between the two germline ends. As DNA, the CDR3 is TGTGCCAGCAGTGAATTGCAGGTGAACACTGAAGCTTTCTTT. This codes for CASSELQVNTEAFF.

V and J are TRBV30 and TRBJ2-7, with 8 bases lining up with TRBD2. There are 13 residues in the CDR3. The ends lost 2 bases at V and 3 bases at J; junction bases unmatched: 3. Germline CDR1 reads GTSNPN; CDR2 reads SVGIG (reference sequence). DNA of the CDR3: TGTGCCTGGAGTAGGGGACTAGACTACGAGCAGTACTTC. Translating it yields CAWSRGLDYEQYF.

Only one count was recorded for this clone. V usage is TRBV7-9 and J usage is TRBJ1-2, with 11 positions matching TRBD1. V lost 1 base and J lost 2; bases outside the gene matches: 6. Germline CDR1 SEHNR, CDR2 FQNEAQ (reference sequence). The CDR3 is made up of 17 amino acids. The CDR3 is CASSLELGQGANYGYTF. CDR3 bases: TGTGCCAGCAGCTTAGAGCTTGGACAGGGGGCCAACTATGGCTACACCTTC.

This clone has only a few counts. The chain joins TRBV6-1 to TRBJ1-2; D unresolved. CDR3 length: 15 amino acids. Germline CDR1 and CDR2: MNHNS and SASEGT. The V end was cut by 3 bases, the J end by 3 bases, with 14 bases between. CDR3 amino acids: CASSELSSSDYGYTF. DNA for the CDR3: TGTGCCAGCAGTGAGTTGAGCAGCAGCGACTATGGCTACACCTTC.

The chain has TRBV4-1 and TRBJ2-5, with a weak D call TRBD1 (6 bases). V lost 3 bases and J lost 3, with 11 bases in between. The CDR3 length is 14 residues. Germline V gene lookup returns CDR1 MGHRA and CDR2 YSYEKL. The CDR3 nucleotides read TGCGCCAGCAGCCACGACAGGCCCAAAGAGACCCAGTACTTC. This translates into CASSHDRPKETQYF.

The chain links TRBV7-6 to TRBJ1-2; D uncertain. Trimming left V 5 bases short and J 4 bases short, with 17 bases between. This CDR3 has 15 residues. The germline V gene has CDR1 SGHVS and CDR2 FNYEAQ. The CDR3 region is CASSQAGGVFYGYTF. Here the CDR3 DNA reads TGTGCCAGCAGCCAAGCGGGTGGAGTATTCTATGGCTACACCTTC. The whole variable domain, remainder taken from reference TRBV7-6 and TRBJ1-2, is GAGVSQSPRYKVTKRGQDVALRCDPISGHVSLYWYRQALGQGPEFLTYFNYEAQQDKSGLPNDRFSAERPEGSISTLTIQRTEQRDSAMYRCASSQAGGVFYGYTFGSGTRLTVV.

The chain couples TRBV6-5 to TRBJ1-1; D unresolved. V lost 2 bases and J 1 base, leaving 11 bases between the germline ends. This CDR3 spans 15 amino acids. Germline lookup yields CDR1 MNHEY and CDR2 SVGAGI. The CDR3 region is CASSYEIPGNTEAFF. CDR3 DNA: TGTGCCAGCAGTTACGAGATCCCCGGGAACACTGAAGCTTTCTTT.

To note about this clone: At one end, the junction sequence differs from germline, possibly due to a read error. The gene calls are TRBV7-9 and TRBJ1-6; no reliable D call. The CDR3 contains 17 residues. In germline, CDR1 is SEHNR, CDR2 FQNEAQ (reference sequence). CDR3 sequence reads: CSSRPLTYNNYDSPLHF. The CDR3 nucleotides are TGTTCCAGCAGGCCACTAACGTACAATAATTACGATTCACCCCTCCACTTT.